What follows are 18 T cell receptor beta chains derived from one specimen sequenced in a study of OX40 agonist ivuxolimab in advanced cancers. The assay was immunoSEQ multiplex PCR, and TCRdb's table has in-frame clones only and misses some. Of about 9,700 clones in the sample, 65% to 80% are singletons; the top ten hold about 26%. The sample in question was CD4+ or CD8+ T cells sorted from blood, obtained in a trial of the OX40 agonist ivuxolimab. Receptors originate from an adult with an advanced solid tumor such as melanoma, head and neck, liver or kidney cancer.

This clone came up a few times. The chain carries TRBV2 and TRBJ2-7; D is ambiguous. CDR3 length equals 15 residues. Germline V gene data show CDR1 as SNHLY and CDR2 as FYNNEI. V was cut by 0 bases and J by 2 bases, with 11 bases left in between. The CDR3 loop is CASSEADQSAYEQYF. The CDR3 nucleotides read TGTGCCAGCAGTGAAGCGGACCAGAGTGCCTACGAGCAGTACTTC.

This chain uses TRBV11-1 with TRBJ2-1; 11 bases match TRBD2. Germline CDR1 is SGHAT and CDR2 is FQDESV (reference sequence). CDR3 length: 15 amino acids. The V gene end was trimmed by 5 bases and the J gene end by 4 bases; junction bases not matched to a gene: 4. CDR3 loop: CASSRGLAVYNEQFF. The CDR3 coding sequence is TGTGCCAGCAGCCGGGGACTAGCGGTATACAATGAGCAGTTCTTC.

This sequence joins TRBV11-2 and TRBJ2-7; either TRBD1 or TRBD2 may supply D (5 bases each). Germline values: CDR1 SGHAT, CDR2 FQNNGV. Trimming removed 0 bases from V and 3 bases from J, with 15 bases in between. The CDR3 runs to 16 residues. CDR3 loop: CASSLDAGAQGYEQYF. The CDR3 nucleotides are TGTGCCAGCAGCTTAGATGCCGGGGCGCAGGGCTACGAGCAGTACTTC.

V gene TRBV7-6 combines with J gene TRBJ2-7, with D maybe TRBD2 (5 bases). The CDR3 covers 11 residues. Germline loops: CDR1 SGHVS, CDR2 FNYEAQ. With 3 bases removed from V and 5 bases from J, the gap between germline ends came to 5 bases. CDR3 sequence (DNA): TGTGCCAGCAGCTTGCGGGACGAGCAGTACTTC. The encoded protein is CASSLRDEQYF.

The count of this clone is one. CDR3 amino acids: CASSESTGTGAAHGYTF. The CDR3, as DNA: TGTGCCAGCAGTGAGTCAACCGGGACAGGGGCCGCACATGGCTACACCTTC. The V and J genes are TRBV6-4 and TRBJ1-2, with 10 bases that match TRBD1. Germline V lookup: CDR1 MRHNA, CDR2 SNTAGT. The CDR3 length is 17 residues. The trim removed 3 bases at V and 6 bases at J, leaving 13 bases unmatched.

The chain combines TRBV29-1 with TRBJ2-3; D perhaps matches TRBD2 (5 bases). This CDR3 region has 14 residues. With 4 bases removed from V and 7 bases from J, the gap between germline ends came to 18 bases. Looked up from germline, CDR1 is SQVTM and CDR2 is ANQGSEA. CDR3 amino acids: CSVVTTFGGNTQYF. CDR3 in DNA: TGCAGCGTTGTGACTACCTTCGGCGGAAATACGCAGTATTTT.

As regards this clone: A far more abundant clone sits one base away, making this likely a read error. This chain uses TRBV5-4 with TRBJ2-2; D is ambiguous. The V end was cut by 4 bases, the J end by 7 bases, with 8 bases between. Germline CDR1 is SGHNT and CDR2 is YYREEE (reference sequence). This CDR3 region has 12 residues. CDR3 DNA sequence: TGTGCCAGCAGCCTTACAGACGGGGAGCTGTTTTTT. As protein: CASSLTDGELFF.

This clone is classed as medium-sized. CDR3 protein: CASSLAVRLAGGIYEQYF. The CDR3 region has the DNA TGTGCCAGCAGCTTAGCGGTCCGTCTAGCGGGAGGTATCTACGAGCAGTACTTC. J is TRBJ2-7 and V is TRBV7-9; 11 bases fit TRBD2. V shed 0 bases, J shed 3 bases, and the junction held 10 bases outside the gene matches. Germline CDR1 is SEHNR and CDR2 is FQNEAQ (reference sequence). The CDR3 runs 18 residues.

V gene TRBV28 combines with J gene TRBJ1-1, with 11 bases lining up with TRBD1. CDR1 and CDR2 from the germline V gene are MDHEN and SYDVKM. This CDR3 comprises 15 residues. V shed 2 bases, J shed 5 bases, and the junction held 4 bases outside the gene matches. The CDR3 protein is CASSLPGQGVTEAFF. The CDR3 nucleotides read TGTGCCAGCAGTTTACCGGGACAGGGGGTAACTGAAGCTTTCTTT.

This chain connects TRBV6-5 to TRBJ2-7; D remains unclear. Germline-derived CDR1 and CDR2 are MNHEY and SVGAGI. The V end lost 4 bases, the J end lost 0 bases, and 7 bases lay between the germline ends. The CDR3 consists of 13 residues. The CDR3 here is CASSLADSYEQYF. In DNA form, the CDR3 reads TGTGCCAGCAGTTTGGCAGACTCCTACGAGCAGTACTTC.

The rearrangement uses TRBV9 and TRBJ2-7, with D unresolved. This CDR3 has 14 residues. Germline loops: CDR1 SGDLS, CDR2 YYNGEE. The ends were cut back, 3 bases at V and 6 bases at J, with 16 bases in the middle. The CDR3 coding sequence is TGTGCCAGCAGCGCCTTTAGGGATGTATCCGAGCAGTACTTC. It encodes CASSAFRDVSEQYF. Variable domain in full (rest from reference TRBV9 and TRBJ2-7): DSGVTQTPKHLITATGQRVTLRCSPRSGDLSVYWYQQSLDQGLQFLIQYYNGEERAKGNILERFSAQQFPDLHSELNLSSLELGDSALYFCASSAFRDVSEQYFGPGTRLTVT.

The V and J genes are TRBV10-3 and TRBJ2-3; 11 bases are shared with TRBD2. This CDR3 spans 16 amino acids. Germline V gene sequence: CDR1 ENHRY, CDR2 SYGVKD. V dropped 8 bases and J dropped 3; count of bases not matched to a gene: 10. The CDR3 loop is CAIGGGLAAGTDTQYF. The CDR3 DNA reads TGTGCCATCGGGGGGGGACTAGCGGCCGGAACAGATACGCAGTATTTT.

This chain connects TRBV9 to TRBJ2-2; no clear D. The CDR3 totals 12 residues. Trimming left V 0 bases short and J 3 bases short, with 0 bases between. Germline lookup yields CDR1 SGDLS and CDR2 YYNGEE. CDR3 region: CASSVDTGELFF. Written as DNA, the CDR3 is TGTGCCAGCAGCGTAGACACCGGGGAGCTGTTTTTT.

This clone was picked up a small number of times. V and J are TRBV10-1 and TRBJ2-1; D call uncertain. V dropped 4 bases and J dropped 1 base, with 11 bases sitting between them. Germline V CDR1 and CDR2: WNHNN, SYGVQD (reference sequence). The CDR3 covers 15 residues. The CDR3 region is CASSGAPDSYNEQFF. For the CDR3, the DNA is TGCGCCAGCAGTGGGGCACCAGATTCCTACAATGAGCAGTTCTTC.

The chain employs TRBV19 and TRBJ2-7; D remains ambiguous. Between the trimmed V and J ends, which lost 5 bases and 0 bases, there was a span of 11 bases. The CDR3 is 14 residues long. Germline CDR1 reads LNHDA; CDR2 reads SQIVND (reference sequence). CDR3: CASSVAGSSYEQYF. CDR3 DNA sequence: TGTGCCAGTAGTGTGGCCGGCTCCTCCTACGAGCAGTACTTC. Drawing the rest from reference TRBV19 and TRBJ2-7, the complete variable domain is DGGITQSPKYLFRKEGQNVTLSCEQNLNHDAMYWYRQDPGQGLRLIYYSQIVNDFQKGDIAEGYSVSREKKESFPLTVTSAQKNPTAFYLCASSVAGSSYEQYFGPGTRLTVT.

This clone was picked up a small number of times. The V call is TRBV5-5, the J call TRBJ1-6, with 10 bases identical to TRBD1. The CDR3 covers 15 residues. With V trimmed by 0 bases and J by 9 bases, 3 bases remained unmatched. CDR1 is SGHKS and CDR2 is YYEKEE in the germline V gene (reference sequence). This chain's CDR3 is CASSLGQGAVSPLHF. The CDR3 coding sequence is TGTGCCAGCAGCTTGGGACAGGGGGCCGTTTCACCCCTCCACTTT.

This sequence joins TRBV7-9 and TRBJ2-5; 7 positions agree with TRBD1. V dropped 5 bases and J dropped 5; count of bases not matched to a gene: 17. Germline V lookup: CDR1 SEHNR, CDR2 FQNEAQ (reference sequence). The CDR3 is 17 amino acids. CDR3 coding DNA: TGTGCCAGCAGCCCCCCAAATCGACAGGGTGGTTGGGAGACCCAGTACTTC. The encoded protein is CASSPPNRQGGWETQYF.

This chain links TRBV5-1 with TRBJ2-7, with a possible D match to TRBD1 (7 bases). Germline CDR1 and CDR2: SGHRS and YFSETQ. The CDR3 loop spans 14 amino acids. Trimming cost V 2 bases and J 5 bases, with 14 bases left between them. The CDR3 coding sequence is TGCGCCAGCAGCTTTGGTGGAGGGGGCAACGAGCAGTACTTC. Its protein product is CASSFGGGGNEQYF.